The next 26 T cell receptor beta chains were all read from a single sample in a study of graft-versus-host responses after intestinal transplantation (dated by TCRdb to the early 2020s). Receptors were amplified or captured by the immunoSEQ multiplex PCR assay. Entries here come from immuneACCESS through TCRdb and include only in-frame sequences with V and J called. Some clones fail to appear in such tables; in the studies checked, an unresolved V gene covers under half of the shortfall, and the cause of the remainder is unknown. Within this sample are tens of thousands of clones, with roughly 92% of them counted one time only. The ten largest clonotypes hold roughly 44% of the sample. The specimen comprised PBMCs, sampled approximately 260 days after intestinal transplant. The receptors were sampled from a human patient who received an intestinal transplant, so some T cells may come from the graft donor.

This clone was seen only once. V usage is TRBV19 and J usage is TRBJ1-5; D not resolved. Looked up from germline, CDR1 is LNHDA and CDR2 is SQIVND (reference sequence). Trimming left V 7 bases short and J 2 bases short, with 9 bases between. CDR3 length: 13 amino acids. The CDR3 loop is CASKVWGNQPQHF. The CDR3 DNA reads TGTGCCAGTAAGGTCTGGGGCAATCAGCCCCAGCATTTT.

CDR3 residues: CASSVSAGKADTQYF. In nucleotides, the CDR3 is TGTGCCAGCAGCGTTTCAGCGGGTAAGGCTGATACGCAGTATTTT. The V and J genes are TRBV9 and TRBJ2-3; the D gene is possibly TRBD2 (6 bases). V was trimmed by 2 bases and J by 6 bases, leaving 16 bases between them. There are 15 residues in the CDR3. Germline V gene sequence: CDR1 SGDLS, CDR2 YYNGEE.

This rearrangement joins TRBV19 to TRBJ1-2; 7 nucleotides agree with TRBD1. CDR1 and CDR2 from the germline V gene are LNHDA and SQIVND (reference sequence). The V gene end was trimmed by 9 bases and the J gene end by 2 bases; junction bases not matched to a gene: 12. The CDR3 loop spans 15 amino acids. CDR3 amino acids: CASQGFSGGNYGYTF. The CDR3 DNA sequence: TGTGCCAGCCAAGGCTTTTCAGGGGGGAACTATGGCTACACCTTC.

The chain joins TRBV2 to TRBJ2-7; tentative D call: TRBD2 (5 bases). CDR3 size: 14 residues. V gave up 10 bases and J gave up 2 bases, with 18 bases separating them. The germline V gene has CDR1 SNHLY and CDR2 FYNNEI. CDR3 in DNA: TGTGCCACAGCCCGGAGGCATGCCGCCTACGAGCAGTACTTC. Its translation is CATARRHAAYEQYF.

V is TRBV5-6 and J is TRBJ2-7, with TRBD2 matching over 7 bases. This CDR3 region has 15 residues. The V and J ends lost 1 base and 6 bases, in that order; junction bases with no gene match: 10. Germline CDR1 reads SGHDT; CDR2 reads YYEEEE. CDR3 in amino acids: CASSLTSDPMGEQYF. CDR3 sequence (DNA): TGTGCCAGCAGCTTGACTAGCGACCCGATGGGCGAGCAGTACTTC.

This sequence joins TRBV10-3 and TRBJ2-1; weak D call: TRBD2 (5 bases). The germline V gene encodes CDR1 ENHRY and CDR2 SYGVKD. V dropped 3 bases and J dropped 0 bases, with 12 bases sitting between them. The CDR3 totals 16 residues. The CDR3 nucleotides read TGTGCCATCAGTGAAAGTTTGGGGAGCTCCTACAATGAGCAGTTCTTC. As protein: CAISESLGSSYNEQFF.

The chain recombines TRBV19 with TRBJ2-2; 7 bases are a match to TRBD1. CDR1 and CDR2 from the germline V gene are LNHDA and SQIVND (reference sequence). The CDR3 is 13 residues long. Trimming cost V 7 bases and J 6 bases; bases outside gene matches: 5. The CDR3 loop is CASIADRSGELFF. The DNA of the CDR3 is TGTGCCAGTATCGCGGACAGGTCCGGGGAGCTGTTTTTT.

The chain recombines TRBV11-2 with TRBJ2-2; D perhaps matches TRBD1 (5 bases). The CDR3 runs 16 residues. V was cut by 3 bases and J by 0 bases, with 11 bases left in between. Germline CDR1 reads SGHAT; CDR2 reads FQNNGV. CDR3 region: CASSFEIRANTGELFF. In DNA, the CDR3 is TGTGCCAGCAGCTTTGAGATCAGGGCGAACACCGGGGAGCTGTTTTTT.

The chain couples TRBV6-4 to TRBJ2-3; no clear D. V lost 2 bases to trimming and J lost 2 bases, with 5 bases between them. CDR3 size: 13 residues. Per the germline V gene, CDR1 is MRHNA and CDR2 is SNTAGT. The CDR3 nucleotides are TGTGCCAGCAGTGACGGGCCCACAGATACGCAGTATTTT. Its translation is CASSDGPTDTQYF.

The count of this clone is one. The chain recombines TRBV5-6 with TRBJ2-5; perhaps TRBD2 as D (6 bases). Germline CDR1 is SGHDT and CDR2 is YYEEEE. The CDR3 runs to 15 residues. Trimming cost V 1 base and J 5 bases, with 15 bases left between them. The CDR3 loop reads CASSLINTREETQYF. CDR3 nucleotide sequence: TGTGCCAGCAGCTTGATCAACACCCGGGAGGAGACCCAGTACTTC.

This chain joins TRBV19 and TRBJ2-1; TRBD2 aligns across 8 bases. V trimming: 7 bases; J trimming: 6 bases; junction bases outside the gene matches: 8. CDR1 and CDR2 (germline): LNHDA, SQIVND (reference sequence). The CDR3 contains 14 residues. This CDR3 reads CASKGAGVGNEQFF. In DNA, the CDR3 is TGTGCCAGTAAGGGAGCGGGAGTGGGCAATGAGCAGTTCTTC.

V gene TRBV10-2 combines with J gene TRBJ2-7, with TRBD1 identical over 8 bases. Germline CDR1 WSHSY, CDR2 SAAADI. CDR3 length: 16 amino acids. V trimming: 3 bases; J trimming: 3 bases; junction bases outside the gene matches: 10. This CDR3 is CASSDLTGAPFYEQYF. Written as DNA, the CDR3 is TGCGCCAGCAGTGACTTGACAGGGGCTCCCTTCTACGAGCAGTACTTC.

This chain connects TRBV6-7 to TRBJ2-7; D is possibly TRBD1 or TRBD2 (5 bases each). TRBV6-7 is flagged as an ORF with uncertain function. The germline V and J ends were trimmed by 7 bases and 1 base, with 14 bases remaining between them. The CDR3 contains 14 residues. CDR3 sequence reads: CASKTGTASYEQYF. CDR3 nucleotides: TGTGCCAGCAAGACCGGGACGGCTTCCTACGAGCAGTACTTC.

V and J are TRBV19 and TRBJ1-5; 10 bases fit TRBD1. V gave up 6 bases and J gave up 1 base; unmatched junction bases: 9. Per germline, CDR1 LNHDA and CDR2 SQIVND (reference sequence). The CDR3 runs to 17 residues. In DNA, the CDR3 is TGTGCCAGTAGAGCCCGACAGGGGGCGTACAGCAATCAGCCCCAGCATTTT. Residues: CASRARQGAYSNQPQHF.

V usage is TRBV29-1 and J usage is TRBJ2-7; 8 positions match TRBD1. The length of the CDR3 is 15 residues. Losses at the gene ends were 4 bases for V and 2 bases for J; bases not matched to a gene: 10. Germline CDR1 reads SQVTM; CDR2 reads ANQGSEA. CDR3 residues: CSVGTYDRGPYEQYF. The CDR3 region has the DNA TGCAGCGTTGGGACCTACGACAGGGGCCCCTACGAGCAGTACTTC.

The chain combines TRBV27 with TRBJ2-7, with 12 bases identical to TRBD1. This CDR3 is 17 amino acids long. Germline values: CDR1 MNHEY, CDR2 SMNVEV (reference sequence). The ends lost 0 bases at V and 5 bases at J; junction bases unmatched: 8. Written as DNA, the CDR3 is TGTGCCAGCAGTTTATCGATTCAGGGGGACAGGGGGCACGAGCAGTACTTC. It translates to CASSLSIQGDRGHEQYF.

Written as DNA, the CDR3 is TGTGCCAGCAGTCATCTCGGGACAGGGGATTGGCGCGAGCAGTACTTC. Its protein is CASSHLGTGDWREQYF. The chain links TRBV11-1 to TRBJ2-7; 10 bases line up with TRBD1. The CDR3 spans 16 residues. With V trimmed by 6 bases and J by 6 bases, 14 bases remained unmatched. Germline V CDR1 and CDR2: SGHAT, FQDESV (reference sequence).

The chain recombines TRBV5-1 with TRBJ1-5, with a weak D call TRBD1 (5 bases). CDR3 length: 15 amino acids. CDR1 and CDR2 from the germline V gene are SGHRS and YFSETQ. V was cut by 4 bases and J by 6 bases, with 17 bases left in between. CDR3 in DNA: TGCGCCAGCAGCGTTACTGGGGAGGGGTTTCAGCCCCAGCATTTT. This sequence encodes CASSVTGEGFQPQHF.

The chain combines TRBV5-3 with TRBJ2-7; D is undetermined. TRBV5-3 is noted as an ORF with a role that remains uncertain. V was shortened by 4 bases and J by 2 bases, with 10 bases between the two germline ends. The CDR3 sequence is 13 residues long. The CDR3 spells CARSPPRAYEQYF. The CDR3 DNA is TGTGCCAGAAGCCCCCCTCGGGCCTACGAGCAGTACTTC.

The chain uses TRBV19 and TRBJ2-2; 9 nucleotides match TRBD1. V lost 0 bases, J lost 0 bases, and 2 bases stayed unmatched. The germline gives CDR1 LNHDA, CDR2 SQIVND (reference sequence). The CDR3 has 17 residues. The CDR3 DNA is TGTGCCAGTAGTATAGACTGGGACAGGGCGAACACCGGGGAGCTGTTTTTT. The encoded protein is CASSIDWDRANTGELFF.

The chain carries TRBV29-1 and TRBJ2-6; 8 nucleotides align to TRBD1. CDR1 and CDR2 from the germline V gene are SQVTM and ANQGSEA. CDR3 length: 14 residues. J gave up 4 bases and V 4 bases, and 3 bases lay outside the gene matches. CDR3 DNA sequence: TGCAGCGTTGGACAGGGGACAGGGGCCAACGTCCTGACTTTC. It codes for CSVGQGTGANVLTF.

The chain uses TRBV30 and TRBJ2-1; 7 bases align to TRBD1. CDR3 length: 13 amino acids. V shed 4 bases and J 10 bases; nucleotides not matched to a gene: 10. Looked up from germline, CDR1 is GTSNPN and CDR2 is SVGIG (reference sequence). CDR3 bases: TGTGCCTGGACGGTAGAGGGGGCAGGGGAGCAGTTCTTC. It encodes CAWTVEGAGEQFF.

This chain links TRBV5-6 with TRBJ2-1, with D uncertain. V was pared by 0 bases and J by 5 bases, with 3 bases between. The germline CDR1 and CDR2 sequences are SGHDT and YYEEEE. The CDR3 has 12 residues. CDR3 DNA: TGTGCCAGCAGCTTGGACAACAATGAGCAGTTCTTC. Protein product: CASSLDNNEQFF. Full variable domain (remainder filled in from reference TRBV5-6 and TRBJ2-1): DAGVTQSPTHLIKTRGQQVTLRCSPKSGHDTVSWYQQALGQGPQFIFQYYEEEERQRGNFPDRFSGHQFPNYSSELNVNALLLGDSALYLCASSLDNNEQFFGPGTRLTVL.

The rearrangement joins TRBV5-1 to TRBJ2-7; weak D call: TRBD2 (5 bases). CDR3 length: 15 amino acids. Germline-derived CDR1 and CDR2 are SGHRS and YFSETQ. The V gene lost 0 bases and the J gene lost 2 bases, with 12 bases spanning the gap. This CDR3 is CASSLDGVRAYEQYF. CDR3 sequence (DNA): TGCGCCAGCAGCTTGGACGGGGTACGGGCCTACGAGCAGTACTTC.

The V gene is TRBV28, the J gene TRBJ2-1, with D possibly TRBD2 on 5 matching bases. The germline V gene encodes CDR1 MDHEN and CDR2 SYDVKM. Between the trimmed V and J ends, which lost 2 bases and 3 bases, there was a span of 8 bases. CDR3 length: 14 amino acids. CDR3 loop: CASSLRGSYNEQFF. CDR3 DNA: TGTGCCAGCAGTTTAAGAGGGAGCTACAATGAGCAGTTCTTC.

The chain carries TRBV5-1 and TRBJ2-1; a weak D match, TRBD2 (6 bases). The CDR3 totals 11 residues. Germline-derived CDR1 and CDR2 are SGHRS and YFSETQ. Trimming left V 5 bases short and J 7 bases short, with 7 bases between. CDR3 in DNA: TGCGCCAGCAGGGGGGGAAATGAGCAGTTCTTC. Its protein is CASRGGNEQFF. Filled out from reference TRBV5-1 and TRBJ2-1, the complete variable domain reads KAGVTQTPRYLIKTRGQQVTLSCSPISGHRSVSWYQQTPGQGLQFLFEYFSETQRNKGNFPGRFSGRQFSNSRSEMNVSTLELGDSALYLCASRGGNEQFFGPGTRLTVL.